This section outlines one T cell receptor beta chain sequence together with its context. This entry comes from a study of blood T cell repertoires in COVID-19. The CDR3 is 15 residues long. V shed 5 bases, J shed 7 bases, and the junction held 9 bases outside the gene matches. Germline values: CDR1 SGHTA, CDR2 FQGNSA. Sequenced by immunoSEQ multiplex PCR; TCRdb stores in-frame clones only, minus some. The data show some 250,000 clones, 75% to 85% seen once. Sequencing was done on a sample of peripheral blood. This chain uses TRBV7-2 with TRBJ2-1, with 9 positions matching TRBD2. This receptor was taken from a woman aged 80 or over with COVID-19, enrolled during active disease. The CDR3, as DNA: TGTGCCAGCAGCCCCCCCGCGGGAGGGAGGAATGAGCAGTTCTTC. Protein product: CASSPPAGGRNEQFF.